This T cell receptor beta chain was profiled in a study of technical replicates of blood from several donors. This CDR3 has 15 amino acids. After removal of 1 base from V and 5 bases from J, the junction contained 3 bases not matched to a gene. Germline CDR1 SEHNR, CDR2 FQNEAQ (reference sequence). Some clones are missing from TCRdb's copy, which holds only in-frame ones; the method was immunoSEQ multiplex PCR. This table has 15,000 to 18,000 clones, under 90% appearing once. The sample was PBMCs. The chain is built from TRBV7-9 and TRBJ1-5; 9 positions match TRBD1. The sequence was collected from a human donor in good health. The CDR3 loop is CASSLGDRDDQPQHF. The CDR3 DNA follows: TGTGCCAGCAGCTTAGGGGACAGGGATGATCAGCCCCAGCATTTT.